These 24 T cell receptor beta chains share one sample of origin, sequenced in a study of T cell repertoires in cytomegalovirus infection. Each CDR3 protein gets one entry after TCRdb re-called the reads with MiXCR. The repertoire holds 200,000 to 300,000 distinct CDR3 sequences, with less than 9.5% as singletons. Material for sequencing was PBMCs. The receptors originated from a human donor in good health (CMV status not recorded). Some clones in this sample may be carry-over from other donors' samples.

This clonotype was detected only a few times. The DNA for the CDR3 is TGTGCCAGCAGTTTGGTCGGGACTACCTACAATGAGCAGTTCTTC. It yields the protein CASSLVGTTYNEQFF. The chain employs TRBV28 and TRBJ2-1, with 7 bases lining up with TRBD2. The V segment lost 3 bases and the J segment 2 bases; nucleotides outside the gene matches: 4. The CDR3 sequence is 15 residues long. Germline V gene data show CDR1 as MDHEN and CDR2 as SYDVKM.

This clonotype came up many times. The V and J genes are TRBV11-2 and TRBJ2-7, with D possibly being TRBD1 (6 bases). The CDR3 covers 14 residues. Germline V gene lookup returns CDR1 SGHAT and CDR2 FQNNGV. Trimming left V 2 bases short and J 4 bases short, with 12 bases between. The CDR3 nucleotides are TGTGCCAGCAGCTTAAGGGACAAAATATACGAGCAGTACTTC. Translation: CASSLRDKIYEQYF. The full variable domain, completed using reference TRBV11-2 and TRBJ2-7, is EAGVAQSPRYKIIEKRQSVAFWCNPISGHATLYWYQQILGQGPKLLIQFQNNGVVDDSQLPKDRFSAERLKGVDSTLKIQPAKLEDSAVYLCASSLRDKIYEQYFGPGTRLTVT.

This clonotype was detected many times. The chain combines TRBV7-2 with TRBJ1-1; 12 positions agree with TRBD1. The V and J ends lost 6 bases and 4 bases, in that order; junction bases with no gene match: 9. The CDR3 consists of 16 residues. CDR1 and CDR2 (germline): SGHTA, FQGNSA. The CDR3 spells CASRKEPGQGATEAFF. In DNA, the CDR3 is TGTGCCAGCAGAAAAGAACCGGGACAGGGGGCCACTGAAGCTTTCTTT. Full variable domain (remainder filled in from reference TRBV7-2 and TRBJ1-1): GAGVSQSPSNKVTEKGKDVELRCDPISGHTALYWYRQSLGQGLEFLIYFQGNSAPDKSGLPSDRFSAERTGGSVSTLTIQRTQQEDSAVYLCASRKEPGQGATEAFFGQGTRLTVV.

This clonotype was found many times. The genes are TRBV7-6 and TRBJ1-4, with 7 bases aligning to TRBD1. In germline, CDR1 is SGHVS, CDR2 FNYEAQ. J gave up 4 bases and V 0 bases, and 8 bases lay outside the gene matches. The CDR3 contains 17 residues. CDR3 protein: CASSLAKSRGVNEKLFF. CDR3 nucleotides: TGTGCCAGCAGCTTAGCGAAATCCAGGGGGGTTAATGAAAAACTGTTTTTT.

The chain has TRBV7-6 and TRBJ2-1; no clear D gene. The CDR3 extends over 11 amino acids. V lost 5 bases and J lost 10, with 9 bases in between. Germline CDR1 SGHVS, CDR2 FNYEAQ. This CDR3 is CASSHHPEQFF. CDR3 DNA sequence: TGTGCCAGCAGCCACCACCCGGAGCAGTTCTTC.

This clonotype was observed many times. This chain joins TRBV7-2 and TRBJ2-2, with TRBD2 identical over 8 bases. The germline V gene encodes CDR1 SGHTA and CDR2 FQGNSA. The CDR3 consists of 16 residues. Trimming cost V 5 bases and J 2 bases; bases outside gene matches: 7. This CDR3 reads CASSPDSGVNTGELFF. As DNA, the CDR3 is TGTGCCAGCAGCCCGGATAGCGGGGTAAACACCGGGGAGCTGTTTTTT.

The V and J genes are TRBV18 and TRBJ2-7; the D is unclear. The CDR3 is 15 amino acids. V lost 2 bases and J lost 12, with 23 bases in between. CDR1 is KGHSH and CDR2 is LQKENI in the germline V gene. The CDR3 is CASSPTHEPGLPWYF. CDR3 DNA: TGTGCCAGCTCACCAACTCACGAGCCAGGCCTTCCTTGGTACTTC.

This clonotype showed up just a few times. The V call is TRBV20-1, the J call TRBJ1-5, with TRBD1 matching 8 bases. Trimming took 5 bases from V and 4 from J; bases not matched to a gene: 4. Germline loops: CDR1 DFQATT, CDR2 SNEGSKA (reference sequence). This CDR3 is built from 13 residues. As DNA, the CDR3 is TGCAGTGCTTTTACAGGGGGGAATCAGCCCCAGCATTTT. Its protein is CSAFTGGNQPQHF.

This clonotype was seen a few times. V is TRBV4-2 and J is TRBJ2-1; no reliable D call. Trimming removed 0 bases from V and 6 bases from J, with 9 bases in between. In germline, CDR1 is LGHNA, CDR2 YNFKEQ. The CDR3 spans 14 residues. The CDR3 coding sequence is TGTGCCAGCAGCCAAGATATGGTAATCAATGAGCAGTTCTTC. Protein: CASSQDMVINEQFF.

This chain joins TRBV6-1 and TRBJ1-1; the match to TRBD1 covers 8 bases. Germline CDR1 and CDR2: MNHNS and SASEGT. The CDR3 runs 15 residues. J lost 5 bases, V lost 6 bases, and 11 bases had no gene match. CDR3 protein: CASRDTRGRMTEAFF. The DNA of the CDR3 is TGTGCCAGCAGGGATACCAGGGGGCGAATGACTGAAGCTTTCTTT.

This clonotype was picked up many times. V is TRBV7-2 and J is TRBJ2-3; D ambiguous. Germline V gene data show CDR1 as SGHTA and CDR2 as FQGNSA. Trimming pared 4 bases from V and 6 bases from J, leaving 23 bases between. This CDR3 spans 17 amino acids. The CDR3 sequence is CASSSVTWRRPGDTQYF. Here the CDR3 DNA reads TGTGCCAGCAGCTCGGTGACTTGGCGGAGACCCGGTGATACGCAGTATTTT.

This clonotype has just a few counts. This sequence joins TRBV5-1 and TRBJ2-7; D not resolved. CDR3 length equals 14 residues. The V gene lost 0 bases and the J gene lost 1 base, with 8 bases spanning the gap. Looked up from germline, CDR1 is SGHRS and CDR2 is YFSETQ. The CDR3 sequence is CASSLGSASYEQYF. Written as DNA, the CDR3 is TGCGCCAGCAGCTTGGGCTCAGCATCCTACGAGCAGTACTTC.

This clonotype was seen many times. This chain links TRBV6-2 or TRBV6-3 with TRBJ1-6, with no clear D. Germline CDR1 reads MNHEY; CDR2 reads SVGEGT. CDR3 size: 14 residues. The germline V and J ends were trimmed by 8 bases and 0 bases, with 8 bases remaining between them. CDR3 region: CASQKGSYNSPLHF. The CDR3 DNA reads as TGTGCCAGCCAGAAGGGCTCCTATAATTCACCCCTCCACTTT.

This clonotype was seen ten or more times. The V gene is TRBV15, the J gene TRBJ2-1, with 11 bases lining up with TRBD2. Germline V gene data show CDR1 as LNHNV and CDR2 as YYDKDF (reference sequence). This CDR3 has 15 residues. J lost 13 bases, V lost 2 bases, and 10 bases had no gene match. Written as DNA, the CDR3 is TGTGCCACCAGCAGAATTAGACTAGCGGGGCTAGACCAGTTCTTC. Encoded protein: CATSRIRLAGLDQFF.

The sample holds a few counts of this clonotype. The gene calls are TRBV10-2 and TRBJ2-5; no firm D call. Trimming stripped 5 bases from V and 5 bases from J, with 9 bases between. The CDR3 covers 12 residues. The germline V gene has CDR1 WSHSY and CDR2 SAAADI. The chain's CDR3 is CASSFNGETQYF. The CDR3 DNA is TGCGCCAGCAGTTTCAATGGGGAGACCCAGTACTTC.

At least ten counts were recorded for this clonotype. CDR3 region: CASSYSEGHPEGYEQYF. CDR3 coding DNA: TGTGCCAGCAGTTACTCGGAGGGGCACCCCGAGGGCTACGAGCAGTACTTC. The genes are TRBV6-2 or TRBV6-3 and TRBJ2-7, with D tentatively TRBD2 (6 bases). The CDR3 totals 17 residues. Trimming took 0 bases from V and 3 from J, leaving 18 bases between them. Per the germline V gene, CDR1 is MNHEY and CDR2 is SVGEGT.

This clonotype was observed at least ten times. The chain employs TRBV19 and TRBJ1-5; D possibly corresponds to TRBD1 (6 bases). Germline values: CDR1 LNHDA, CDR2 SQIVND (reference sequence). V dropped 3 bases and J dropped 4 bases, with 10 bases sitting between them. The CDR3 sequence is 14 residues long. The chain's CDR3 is CASSMGRGNQPQHF. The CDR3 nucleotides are TGTGCCAGTAGTATGGGTAGGGGGAATCAGCCCCAGCATTTT. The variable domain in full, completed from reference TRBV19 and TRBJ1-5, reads DGGITQSPKYLFRKEGQNVTLSCEQNLNHDAMYWYRQDPGQGLRLIYYSQIVNDFQKGDIAEGYSVSREKKESFPLTVTSAQKNPTAFYLCASSMGRGNQPQHFGDGTRLSIL.

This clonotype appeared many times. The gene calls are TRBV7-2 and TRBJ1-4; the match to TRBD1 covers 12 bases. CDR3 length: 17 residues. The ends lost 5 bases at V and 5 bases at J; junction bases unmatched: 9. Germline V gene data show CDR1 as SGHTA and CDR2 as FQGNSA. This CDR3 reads CASSQGTGGRVNEKLFF. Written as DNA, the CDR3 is TGTGCCAGCAGCCAAGGGACAGGGGGCAGGGTGAATGAAAAACTGTTTTTT.

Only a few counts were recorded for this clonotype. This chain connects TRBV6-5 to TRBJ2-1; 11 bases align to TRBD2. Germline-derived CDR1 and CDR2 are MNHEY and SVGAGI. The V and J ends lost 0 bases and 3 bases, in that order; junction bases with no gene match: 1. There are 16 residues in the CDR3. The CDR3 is CASSYSTSGIYNEQFF. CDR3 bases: TGTGCCAGCAGTTACTCGACTAGCGGGATCTACAATGAGCAGTTCTTC.

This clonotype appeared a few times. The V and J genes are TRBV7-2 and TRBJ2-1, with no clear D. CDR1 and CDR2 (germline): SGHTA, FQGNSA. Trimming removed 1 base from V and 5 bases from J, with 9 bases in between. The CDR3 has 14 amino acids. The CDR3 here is CASSLEWLNNEQFF. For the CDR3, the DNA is TGTGCCAGCAGCTTAGAATGGCTCAACAATGAGCAGTTCTTC.

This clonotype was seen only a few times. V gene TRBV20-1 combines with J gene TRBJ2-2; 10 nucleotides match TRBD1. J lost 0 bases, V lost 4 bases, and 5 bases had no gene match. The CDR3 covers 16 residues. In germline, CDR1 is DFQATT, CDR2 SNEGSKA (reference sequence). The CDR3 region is CSAKGQGPSNTGELFF. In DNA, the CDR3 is TGCAGTGCTAAGGGACAGGGGCCCTCGAACACCGGGGAGCTGTTTTTT.

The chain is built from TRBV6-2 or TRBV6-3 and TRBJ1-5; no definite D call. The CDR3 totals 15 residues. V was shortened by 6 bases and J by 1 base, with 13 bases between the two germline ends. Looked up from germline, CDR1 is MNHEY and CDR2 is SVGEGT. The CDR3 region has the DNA TGTGCCAGCAGCTCCCAAACCCGGAGCAATCAGCCCCAGCATTTT. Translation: CASSSQTRSNQPQHF.

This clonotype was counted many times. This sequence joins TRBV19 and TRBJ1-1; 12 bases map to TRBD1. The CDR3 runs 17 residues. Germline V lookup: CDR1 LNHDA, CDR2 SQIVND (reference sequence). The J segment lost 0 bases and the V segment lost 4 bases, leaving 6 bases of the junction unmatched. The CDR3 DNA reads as TGTGCCAGTAGTAGTCCCGGGACAGGGGGCCTGAACACTGAAGCTTTCTTT. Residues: CASSSPGTGGLNTEAFF.

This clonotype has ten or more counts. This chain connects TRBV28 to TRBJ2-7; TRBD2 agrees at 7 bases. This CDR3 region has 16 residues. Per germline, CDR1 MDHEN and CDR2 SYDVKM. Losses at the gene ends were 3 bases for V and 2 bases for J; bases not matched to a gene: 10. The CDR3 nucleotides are TGTGCCAGCAGTTTTCACCTAGCGGCGCTAACCTACGAGCAGTACTTC. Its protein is CASSFHLAALTYEQYF. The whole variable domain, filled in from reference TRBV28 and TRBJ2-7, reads DVKVTQSSRYLVKRTGEKVFLECVQDMDHENMFWYRQDPGLGLRLIYFSYDVKMKEKGDIPEGYSVSREKKERFSLILESASTNQTSMYLCASSFHLAALTYEQYFGPGTRLTVT.